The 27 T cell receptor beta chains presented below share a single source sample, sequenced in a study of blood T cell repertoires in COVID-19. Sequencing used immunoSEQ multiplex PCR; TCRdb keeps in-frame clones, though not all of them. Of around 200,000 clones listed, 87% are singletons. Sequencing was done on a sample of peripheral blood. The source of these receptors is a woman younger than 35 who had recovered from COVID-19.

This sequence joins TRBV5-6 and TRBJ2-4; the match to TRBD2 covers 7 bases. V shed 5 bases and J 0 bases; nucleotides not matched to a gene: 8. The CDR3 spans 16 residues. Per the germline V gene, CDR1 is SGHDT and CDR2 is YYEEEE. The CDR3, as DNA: TGTGCCAGCAGGACGCTAGCGGAACTAGCCAAAAACATTCAGTACTTC. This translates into CASRTLAELAKNIQYF.

The CDR3 loop reads CASSKRPGTGGNTIYF. For the CDR3, the DNA is TGTGCCAGCAGCAAACGTCCCGGGACAGGGGGAAACACCATATATTTT. This sequence joins TRBV3-1 (or the pseudogene TRBV3-2) and TRBJ1-3; TRBD1 agrees at 9 bases. J gave up 4 bases and V 5 bases, and 9 bases lay outside the gene matches. Germline V gene sequence: CDR1 LGHDT, CDR2 YNNKEL (reference sequence). There are 16 residues in the CDR3.

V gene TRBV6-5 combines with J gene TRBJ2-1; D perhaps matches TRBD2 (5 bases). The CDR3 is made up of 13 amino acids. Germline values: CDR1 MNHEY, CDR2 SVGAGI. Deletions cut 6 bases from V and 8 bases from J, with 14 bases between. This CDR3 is CASRPYSEDEQFF. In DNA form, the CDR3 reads TGTGCCAGCAGGCCTTATTCGGAGGATGAGCAGTTCTTC.

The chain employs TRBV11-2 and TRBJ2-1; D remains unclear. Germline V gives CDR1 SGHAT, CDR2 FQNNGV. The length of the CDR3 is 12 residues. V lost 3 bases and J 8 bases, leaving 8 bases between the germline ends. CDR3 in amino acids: CASSFSLHEQFF. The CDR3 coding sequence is TGTGCCAGCAGCTTTAGCCTCCATGAGCAGTTCTTC.

The CDR3 DNA is TGTGCCAGCAGCTTGTATAGGCGCGGCACCGGGGAGCTGTTTTTT. The encoded protein is CASSLYRRGTGELFF. The rearrangement uses TRBV5-6 and TRBJ2-2; D ambiguous. This CDR3 has 15 residues. V was shortened by 1 base and J by 4 bases, with 11 bases between the two germline ends. Germline CDR1 is SGHDT and CDR2 is YYEEEE.

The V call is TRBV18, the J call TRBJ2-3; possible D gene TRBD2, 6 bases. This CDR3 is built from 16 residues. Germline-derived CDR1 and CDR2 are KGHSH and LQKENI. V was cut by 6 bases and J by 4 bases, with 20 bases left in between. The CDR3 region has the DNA TGTGCCAGCTCTCCTAGACTAGATTTTGTCGCAGATACGCAGTATTTT. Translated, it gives CASSPRLDFVADTQYF. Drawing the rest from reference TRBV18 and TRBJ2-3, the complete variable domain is NAGVMQNPRHLVRRRGQEARLRCSPMKGHSHVYWYRQLPEEGLKFMVYLQKENIIDESGMPKERFSAEFPKEGPSILRIQQVVRGDSAAYFCASSPRLDFVADTQYFGPGTRLTVL.

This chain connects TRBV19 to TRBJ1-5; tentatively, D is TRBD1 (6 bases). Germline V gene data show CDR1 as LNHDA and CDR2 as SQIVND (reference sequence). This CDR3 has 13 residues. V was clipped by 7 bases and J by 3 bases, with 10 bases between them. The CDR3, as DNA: TGTGCCAGTATCGGACAGCTCAATCAGCCCCAGCATTTT. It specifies CASIGQLNQPQHF.

The DNA for the CDR3 is TGTGCCAGCAGCTCCGGCGGCTCCTACGAGCAGTACTTC. Translation gives CASSSGGSYEQYF. The V and J genes are TRBV5-4 and TRBJ2-7; no reliable D call. Trimming stripped 3 bases from V and 0 bases from J, with 7 bases between. The germline V gene has CDR1 SGHNT and CDR2 YYREEE (reference sequence). The CDR3 loop spans 13 amino acids.

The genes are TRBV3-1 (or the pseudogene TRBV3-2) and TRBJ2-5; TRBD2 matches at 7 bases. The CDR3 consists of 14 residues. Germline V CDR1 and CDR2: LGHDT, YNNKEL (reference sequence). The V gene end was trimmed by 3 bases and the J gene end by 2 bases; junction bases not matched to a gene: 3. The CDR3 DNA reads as TGTGCCAGCAGCCAGATGGGGGGGCAAGAGACCCAGTACTTC. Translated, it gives CASSQMGGQETQYF.

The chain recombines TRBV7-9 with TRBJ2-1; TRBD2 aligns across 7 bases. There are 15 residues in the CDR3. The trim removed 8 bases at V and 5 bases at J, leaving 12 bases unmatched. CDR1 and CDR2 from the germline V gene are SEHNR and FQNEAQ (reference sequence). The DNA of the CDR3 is TGTGCCAGCGGGCCCCAGGCGGGGGTTAACAATGAGCAGTTCTTC. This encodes CASGPQAGVNNEQFF.

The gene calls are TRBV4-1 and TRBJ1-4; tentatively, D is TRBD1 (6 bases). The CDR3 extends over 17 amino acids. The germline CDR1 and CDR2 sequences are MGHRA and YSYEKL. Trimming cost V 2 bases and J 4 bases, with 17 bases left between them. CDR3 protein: CASSQLGQGWGNEKLFF. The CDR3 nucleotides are TGCGCCAGCAGCCAACTGGGGCAGGGGTGGGGTAATGAAAAACTGTTTTTT.

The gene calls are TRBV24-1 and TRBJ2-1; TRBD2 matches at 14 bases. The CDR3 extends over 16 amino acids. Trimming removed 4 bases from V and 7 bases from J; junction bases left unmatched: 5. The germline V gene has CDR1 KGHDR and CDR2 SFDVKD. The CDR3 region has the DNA TGTGCCACCAGTGACCGACTAGCGGGAGGGTTGAATGAGCAGTTCTTC. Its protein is CATSDRLAGGLNEQFF.

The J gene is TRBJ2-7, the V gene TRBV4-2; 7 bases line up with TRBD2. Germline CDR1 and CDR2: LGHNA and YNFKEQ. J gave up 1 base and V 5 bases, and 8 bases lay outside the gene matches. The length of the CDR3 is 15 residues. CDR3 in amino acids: CASSFSSGLSYEQYF. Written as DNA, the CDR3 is TGTGCCAGCAGCTTCTCTAGCGGCCTTTCCTACGAGCAGTACTTC.

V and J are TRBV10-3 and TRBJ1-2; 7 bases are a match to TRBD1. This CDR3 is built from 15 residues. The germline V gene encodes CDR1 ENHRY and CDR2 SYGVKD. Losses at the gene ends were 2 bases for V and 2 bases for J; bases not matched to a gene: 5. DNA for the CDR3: TGTGCCATCAGTGAGGAAGGCAGGGGGAACTATGGCTACACCTTC. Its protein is CAISEEGRGNYGYTF.

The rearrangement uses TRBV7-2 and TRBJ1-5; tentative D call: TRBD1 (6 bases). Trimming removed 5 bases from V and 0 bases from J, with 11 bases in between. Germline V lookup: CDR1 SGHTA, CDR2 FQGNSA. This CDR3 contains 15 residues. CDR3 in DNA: TGTGCCAGCAGCCCCCAGGGGAATAGCAATCAGCCCCAGCATTTT. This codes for CASSPQGNSNQPQHF.

CDR3 in DNA: TGTGCCAGCTCACCCGGACTAGCGGGAGGGCCTGGCACCGGGGAGCTGTTTTTT. This translates into CASSPGLAGGPGTGELFF. J is TRBJ2-2 and V is TRBV18; 15 bases line up with TRBD2. The ends lost 3 bases at V and 4 bases at J; junction bases unmatched: 6. The CDR3 runs 18 residues. Germline V lookup: CDR1 KGHSH, CDR2 LQKENI.

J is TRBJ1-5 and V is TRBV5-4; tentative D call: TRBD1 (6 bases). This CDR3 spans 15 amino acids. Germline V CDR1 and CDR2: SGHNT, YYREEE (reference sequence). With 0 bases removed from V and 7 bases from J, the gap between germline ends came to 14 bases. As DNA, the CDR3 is TGTGCCAGCAGCTTGGACGTAGGGGGGGACCAGCCCCAGCATTTT. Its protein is CASSLDVGGDQPQHF. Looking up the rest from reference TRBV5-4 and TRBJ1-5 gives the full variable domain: ETGVTQSPTHLIKTRGQQVTLRCSSQSGHNTVSWYQQALGQGPQFIFQYYREEENGRGNFPPRFSGLQFPNYSSELNVNALELDDSALYLCASSLDVGGDQPQHFGDGTRLSIL.

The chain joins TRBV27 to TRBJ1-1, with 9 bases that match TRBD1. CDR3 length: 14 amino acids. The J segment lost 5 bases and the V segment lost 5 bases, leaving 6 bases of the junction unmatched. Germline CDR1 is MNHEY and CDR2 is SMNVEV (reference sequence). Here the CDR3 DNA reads TGTGCCAGCAGTATACAGGGGGCTCGAACTGAAGCTTTCTTT. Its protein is CASSIQGARTEAFF.

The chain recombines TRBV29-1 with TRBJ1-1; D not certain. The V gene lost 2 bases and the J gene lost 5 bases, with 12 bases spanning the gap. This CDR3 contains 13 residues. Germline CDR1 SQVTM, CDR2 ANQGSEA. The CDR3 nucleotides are TGCAGCGTTGAAATCGGTGGAGGGACTGAAGCTTTCTTT. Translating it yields CSVEIGGGTEAFF.

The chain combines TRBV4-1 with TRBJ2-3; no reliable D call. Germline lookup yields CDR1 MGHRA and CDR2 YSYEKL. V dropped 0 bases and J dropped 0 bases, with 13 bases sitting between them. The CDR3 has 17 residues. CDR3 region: CASSQDMSSTSTDTQYF. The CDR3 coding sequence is TGCGCCAGCAGCCAAGATATGTCAAGTACTAGCACAGATACGCAGTATTTT.

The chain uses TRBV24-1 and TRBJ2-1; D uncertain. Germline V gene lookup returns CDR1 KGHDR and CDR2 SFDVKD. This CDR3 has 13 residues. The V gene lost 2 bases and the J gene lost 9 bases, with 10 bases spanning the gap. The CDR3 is CATSDSGIGEQFF. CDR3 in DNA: TGTGCCACCAGTGATTCAGGTATCGGTGAGCAGTTCTTC.

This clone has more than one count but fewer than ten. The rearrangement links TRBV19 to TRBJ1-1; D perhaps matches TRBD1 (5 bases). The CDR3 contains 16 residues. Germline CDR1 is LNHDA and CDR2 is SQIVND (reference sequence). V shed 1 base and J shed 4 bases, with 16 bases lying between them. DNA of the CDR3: TGTGCCAGTAGTATAGGTAACCCAGGGTTCCCCACTGAAGCTTTCTTT. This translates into CASSIGNPGFPTEAFF. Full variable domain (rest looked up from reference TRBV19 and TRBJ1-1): DGGITQSPKYLFRKEGQNVTLSCEQNLNHDAMYWYRQDPGQGLRLIYYSQIVNDFQKGDIAEGYSVSREKKESFPLTVTSAQKNPTAFYLCASSIGNPGFPTEAFFGQGTRLTVV.

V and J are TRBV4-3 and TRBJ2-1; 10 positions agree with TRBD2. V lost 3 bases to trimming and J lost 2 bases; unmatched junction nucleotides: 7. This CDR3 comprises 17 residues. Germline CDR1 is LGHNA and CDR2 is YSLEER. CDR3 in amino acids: CASSQSPLAGAYNEQFF. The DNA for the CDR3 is TGCGCCAGCAGCCAGTCCCCCCTAGCGGGGGCCTACAATGAGCAGTTCTTC.

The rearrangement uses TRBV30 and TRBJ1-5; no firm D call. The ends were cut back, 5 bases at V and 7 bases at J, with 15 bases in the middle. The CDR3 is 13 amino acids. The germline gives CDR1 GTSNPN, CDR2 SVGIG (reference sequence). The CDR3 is CAWGGEGGQPQHF. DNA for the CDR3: TGTGCCTGGGGTGGGGAGGGAGGCCAGCCCCAGCATTTT.

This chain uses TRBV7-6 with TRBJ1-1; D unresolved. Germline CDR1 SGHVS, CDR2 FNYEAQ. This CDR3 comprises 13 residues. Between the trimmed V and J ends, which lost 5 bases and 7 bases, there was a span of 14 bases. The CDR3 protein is CASSPGPVFEAFF. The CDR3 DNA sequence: TGTGCCAGCAGCCCTGGTCCGGTGTTTGAAGCTTTCTTT.

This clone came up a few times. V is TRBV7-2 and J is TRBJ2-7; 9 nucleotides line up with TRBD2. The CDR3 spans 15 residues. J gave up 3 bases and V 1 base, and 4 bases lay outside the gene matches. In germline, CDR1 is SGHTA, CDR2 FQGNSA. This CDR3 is CASSLGPTSGYEQYF. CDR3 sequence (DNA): TGTGCCAGCAGCTTAGGCCCGACTAGCGGCTACGAGCAGTACTTC.

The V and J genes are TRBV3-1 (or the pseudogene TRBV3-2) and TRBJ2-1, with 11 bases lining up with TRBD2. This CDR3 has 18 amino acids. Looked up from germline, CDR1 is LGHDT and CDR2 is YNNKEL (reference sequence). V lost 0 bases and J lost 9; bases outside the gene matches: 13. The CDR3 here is CASSQEGLPSGRRGEQFF. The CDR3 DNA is TGTGCCAGCAGCCAAGAAGGTTTGCCTAGCGGGAGGAGGGGTGAGCAGTTCTTC.